A single sample gave rise to the 13 T cell receptor beta chains below, sequenced in a study of T cell repertoires in cytomegalovirus infection (dated by TCRdb to the late 2010s). Read against the paper, the sample's treatment or condition label means: in vitro stimulation with specific CMV peptide epitopes to enrich CMV-specific T cells. Their antigens remain unidentified. The instrument given in TCRdb is Illumina HiSeq 1500. TCRdb cleaned the public reads at Q25 with fastp, built clones with MiXCR and kept in-frame beta chains. Here each entry gathers all rows of one CDR3 protein and keeps the most common genes and DNA. The sample records some 200,000 distinct CDR3 sequences, 35% to 40% of which are singletons. The leading ten clones occupy approximately 60% of the sample. Sequencing was performed on CD8+ T cells from cultured PBMCs, taken from culture after CMV antigen stimulation. These receptors originate from a human donor in good health (CMV status not recorded). Some clones in this sample may be carry-over from other donors' samples.

This clonotype was observed a few times. V is TRBV12-5 and J is TRBJ1-5; D call uncertain. The CDR3 contains 13 residues. Germline-derived CDR1 and CDR2 are LGHNT and FRNRAP. V lost 5 bases, J lost 7 bases, and 12 bases lay in between. The chain's CDR3 is CASGPRERQPQHF. The CDR3 DNA reads TGTGCTAGTGGTCCCCGAGAACGGCAGCCCCAGCATTTT.

With respect to this clonotype: The CDR3 carries no conserved terminal phenylalanine or tryptophan, so it likely arises from a read error. The rearrangement links TRBV28 to TRBJ2-1; no reliable D call. This CDR3 has 10 residues. Germline CDR1 is MDHEN and CDR2 is SYDVKM. Deletions cut 2 bases from V and 7 bases from J, with 0 bases between. The CDR3 here is CASSLNEQFL. Written as DNA, the CDR3 is TGTGCCAGCAGTTTAAATGAGCAGTTCTTA.

This chain connects TRBV12-3 or TRBV12-4 to TRBJ2-1; D may be TRBD2 (6 bases). This CDR3 contains 15 residues. V was pared by 7 bases and J by 4 bases, with 17 bases between. CDR3 DNA: TGTGCCAGCACCTTGAGCGGAGGGAGTTACAATGAGCAGTTCTTC. It is translated as CASTLSGGSYNEQFF.

The chain has TRBV10-3 and TRBJ2-3, with D hard to call. Germline V CDR1 and CDR2: ENHRY, SYGVKD. CDR3 size: 15 residues. Deletions cut 3 bases from V and 2 bases from J, with 12 bases between. The CDR3 here is CAISDIRHPTDTQYF. The CDR3 region has the DNA TGTGCCATCAGTGACATTAGGCACCCCACAGATACGCAGTATTTT.

Only a few counts were recorded for this clonotype. The J gene is TRBJ1-1, the V gene TRBV7-2; D is uncertain. The germline CDR1 and CDR2 sequences are SGHTA and FQGNSA. The V end lost 1 base, the J end lost 1 base, and 4 bases lay between the germline ends. This CDR3 is 13 amino acids long. The CDR3 DNA sequence: TGTGCCAGCAGCTTAGTTCCGAACACTGAAGCTTTCTTT. It is translated as CASSLVPNTEAFF.

This chain links TRBV28 with TRBJ1-2; D ambiguous. Trimming took 6 bases from V and 0 from J, leaving 14 bases between them. There are 15 residues in the CDR3. CDR1 and CDR2 from the germline V gene are MDHEN and SYDVKM. CDR3 bases: TGTGCCAGCAGCCCCCCTCGCTTAGCTAACTATGGCTACACCTTC. This gives the protein CASSPPRLANYGYTF.

The CDR3: CASSEAGGESKIGNQPQHF. The CDR3 DNA reads as TGTGCCAGCAGTGAAGCAGGAGGGGAAAGCAAAATAGGCAATCAGCCCCAGCATTTT. V usage is TRBV2 and J usage is TRBJ1-5, with D maybe TRBD1 (5 bases). Trimming left V 0 bases short and J 2 bases short, with 20 bases between. Germline CDR1 reads SNHLY; CDR2 reads FYNNEI. The CDR3 loop spans 19 amino acids.

This clonotype was found many times. The chain combines TRBV20-1 with TRBJ1-5; 8 bases are a match to TRBD1. From germline, CDR1 is DFQATT and CDR2 SNEGSKA (reference sequence). After removal of 2 bases from V and 4 bases from J, the junction contained 7 bases not matched to a gene. This CDR3 is 15 amino acids long. The chain's CDR3 is CSARPLTGENQPQHF. In DNA, the CDR3 is TGCAGTGCTAGACCCTTGACAGGGGAAAATCAGCCCCAGCATTTT.

V usage is TRBV2 and J usage is TRBJ2-7; D is unresolved. The CDR3 is made up of 12 amino acids. Per the germline V gene, CDR1 is SNHLY and CDR2 is FYNNEI. The V and J ends lost 0 bases and 5 bases respectively, with 5 bases between them. The CDR3 DNA reads as TGTGCCAGCAGTGAAGCGGGGAACGAGCAGTACTTC. This encodes CASSEAGNEQYF.

In this sample, this clonotype turned up many times. The chain carries TRBV7-6 and TRBJ2-3; 10 nucleotides match TRBD2. The CDR3 contains 16 residues. V gave up 1 base and J gave up 0 bases; unmatched junction bases: 1. Germline CDR1 reads SGHVS; CDR2 reads FNYEAQ. The CDR3 spells CASSLEAGGSTDTQYF. DNA for the CDR3: TGTGCCAGCAGCTTAGAAGCGGGGGGGAGCACAGATACGCAGTATTTT.

The gene calls are TRBV27 and TRBJ2-1; D gene uncertain. CDR3 length: 13 residues. V lost 6 bases and J lost 6, with 12 bases in between. The V gene's germline CDR1 is MNHEY and CDR2 SMNVEV (reference sequence). The CDR3 DNA is TGTGCCAGCAGGTCCGGGTTGCCCAATGAGCAGTTCTTC. It translates to CASRSGLPNEQFF.

This clonotype was found a few times. The CDR3 reads CASSLGTSGIYEQYF. In DNA, the CDR3 is TGTGCCAGCAGTTTGGGGACTAGCGGGATCTACGAGCAGTACTTC. V and J are TRBV12-3 or TRBV12-4 and TRBJ2-7; 13 bases map to TRBD2. With 3 bases clipped from V and 3 bases from J, the junction kept 2 bases outside the gene matches. The CDR3 consists of 15 residues.

This clonotype was counted only a few times. The V and J genes are TRBV11-2 and TRBJ1-6, with D possibly being TRBD1 (5 bases). The ends were cut back, 2 bases at V and 3 bases at J, with 23 bases in the middle. The CDR3 contains 20 residues. Germline CDR1 is SGHAT and CDR2 is FQNNGV. In DNA, the CDR3 is TGTGCCAGCAGCTTATACCGATTGAGGGGAATGGATTTCTATAATTCACCCCTCCACTTT. Translated: CASSLYRLRGMDFYNSPLHF.